These 8 T cell receptor beta chains were sequenced from one sample in a study of blood T cell repertoires in COVID-19. The repertoire was sequenced with immunoSEQ multiplex PCR; TCRdb's copy has only in-frame clones and lacks some. The table lists about 300,000 clones, approximately 86% of them singletons. Sample: peripheral blood. Receptor source: a man aged 70-80 years with acute or convalescent COVID-19.

This clone has only one observation. The chain joins TRBV5-6 to TRBJ2-7; 9 nucleotides match TRBD1. V lost 2 bases and J lost 4; bases outside the gene matches: 10. The CDR3 has 16 residues. Germline V gives CDR1 SGHDT, CDR2 YYEEEE. CDR3 DNA sequence: TGTGCCAGCAGCTTCCCCCGGGACAGGGACCAATACGAGCAGTACTTC. It specifies CASSFPRDRDQYEQYF.

This chain uses TRBV11-3 with TRBJ2-3; unclear D gene. V was trimmed by 0 bases and J by 2 bases, leaving 6 bases between them. This CDR3 is built from 14 residues. Germline CDR1 is SGHNT and CDR2 is YENEEA. The CDR3 sequence: CASSLDAVTDTQYF. The CDR3 DNA is TGTGCCAGCAGCTTAGATGCAGTCACAGATACGCAGTATTTT.

In nucleotides, the CDR3 is TGCAGCGTTGGTAGGGCGGAGGCCTACAATGAGCAGTTCTTC. It encodes CSVGRAEAYNEQFF. The chain employs TRBV29-1 and TRBJ2-1; D perhaps matches TRBD2 (5 bases). Trimming took 4 bases from V and 2 from J, leaving 12 bases between them. This CDR3 spans 14 amino acids. CDR1 is SQVTM and CDR2 is ANQGSEA in the germline V gene.

This clone was counted a single time. CDR3 DNA sequence: TGCGCCAGCAGTCGAGCCCCCGCGGGGGTCCGGGATACGCAGTATTTT. This gives the protein CASSRAPAGVRDTQYF. The chain uses TRBV23-1 and TRBJ2-3; 7 positions agree with TRBD2. TRBV23-1 is labeled an ORF, and its function is uncertain. The CDR3 loop spans 16 amino acids. V trimming: 4 bases; J trimming: 6 bases; junction bases outside the gene matches: 13.

The chain links TRBV28 to TRBJ1-2, with TRBD1 identical over 8 bases. The CDR3 consists of 15 residues. The germline CDR1 and CDR2 sequences are MDHEN and SYDVKM. V trimming: 5 bases; J trimming: 4 bases; junction bases outside the gene matches: 9. The CDR3 region is CASSPISDRAYGYTF. CDR3 DNA sequence: TGTGCCAGCAGTCCTATATCGGACAGGGCCTATGGCTACACCTTC.

The chain couples TRBV5-8 to TRBJ1-2; 8 bases map to TRBD1. The CDR3 loop spans 14 amino acids. Germline trimming cut 0 bases from V and 5 bases from J; bases unmatched to any gene: 3. Germline CDR1 reads SGHTS; CDR2 reads YDEGEE. CDR3 loop: CASSLGTGWYGYTF. Written as DNA, the CDR3 is TGTGCCAGCAGCTTGGGGACAGGGTGGTATGGCTACACCTTC.

V is TRBV29-1 and J is TRBJ1-2, with a tentative D call TRBD1 (6 bases). V was shortened by 2 bases and J by 2 bases, with 12 bases between the two germline ends. The germline CDR1 and CDR2 sequences are SQVTM and ANQGSEA. This CDR3 is 14 amino acids long. The DNA of the CDR3 is TGCAGCGTTGAAACGGGCGGGGGCAACTATGGCTACACCTTC. This gives the protein CSVETGGGNYGYTF.

The sample holds a few counts of this clone. This sequence joins TRBV29-1 and TRBJ2-1; 10 nucleotides align to TRBD2. From germline, CDR1 is SQVTM and CDR2 ANQGSEA. The junction had 15 bases not matched to a gene; V was cut back by 4 bases and J by 9 bases. This CDR3 is 16 amino acids long. The CDR3 DNA is TGCAGCGTTGTTCCAGCGGGAGGGCCTGGAACCCTTGAGCAGTTCTTC. Encoded protein: CSVVPAGGPGTLEQFF.